The source of this T cell receptor beta chain is a study of OX40 agonist ivuxolimab in advanced cancers. Looking at the study overall: In three patients, partial responses were observed, one with hepatocellular carcinoma and two with cutaneous melanoma. Study results and limitations: It was not determined which antigens were specifically recognized by the peripheral T cells that had undergone clonal expansion. With doses of 0.1-3.0 mg/kg, partial responders showed among the lowest clonal expansion.

Note on this clone: What it binds is not known.

Sequencing was performed with immunoSEQ multiplex PCR; in TCRdb, only in-frame clones are kept and a portion is missing. The sample carries tens of thousands of clones, over 75% recorded once. Germline V CDR1 and CDR2: SGHNT, YENEEA. Deletions cut 6 bases from V and 4 bases from J, with 16 bases between. The CDR3 consists of 14 residues. The sequence came from an adult with an advanced solid tumor such as melanoma, head and neck, liver or kidney cancer. The gene calls are TRBV11-3 and TRBJ2-7; tentatively, D is TRBD2 (6 bases). The sample in question was CD4+ or CD8+ T cells sorted from blood, obtained in a trial of the OX40 agonist ivuxolimab. CDR3 DNA sequence: TGTGCCAGCAGTGTAACGCCAGGGACTTACGAGCAGTACTTC. Protein product: CASSVTPGTYEQYF.